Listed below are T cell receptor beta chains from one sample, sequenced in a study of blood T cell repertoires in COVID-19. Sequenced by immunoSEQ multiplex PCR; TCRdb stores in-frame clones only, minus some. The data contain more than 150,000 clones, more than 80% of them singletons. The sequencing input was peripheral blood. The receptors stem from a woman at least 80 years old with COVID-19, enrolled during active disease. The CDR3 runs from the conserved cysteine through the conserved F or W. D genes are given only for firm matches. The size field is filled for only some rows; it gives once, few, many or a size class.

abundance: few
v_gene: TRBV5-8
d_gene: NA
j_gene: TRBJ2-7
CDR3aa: CAPRGSYEQYF
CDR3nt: TGTGCCCCTCGGGGGAGCTACGAGCAGTACTTC

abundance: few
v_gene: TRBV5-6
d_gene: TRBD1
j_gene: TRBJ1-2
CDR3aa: CASSYIPGQAYGYTF
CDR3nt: TGTGCCAGCAGCTATATACCGGGACAGGCTTATGGCTACACCTTC

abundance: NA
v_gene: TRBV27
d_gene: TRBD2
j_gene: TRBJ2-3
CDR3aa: CASSSVRTSGGAATDTQYF
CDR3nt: TGTGCCAGCAGTTCCGTTAGGACTAGCGGGGGGGCCGCGACAGATACGCAGTATTTT

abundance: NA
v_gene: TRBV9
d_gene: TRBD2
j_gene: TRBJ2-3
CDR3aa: CASSVGHSGGSTDTQYF
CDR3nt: TGTGCCAGCAGCGTAGGCCATAGCGGGGGATCCACAGATACGCAGTATTTT

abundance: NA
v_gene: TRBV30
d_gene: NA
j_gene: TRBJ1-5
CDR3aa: CAWRGPGSNQPQHF
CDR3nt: TGTGCCTGGAGGGGGCCCGGGAGCAATCAGCCCCAGCATTTT

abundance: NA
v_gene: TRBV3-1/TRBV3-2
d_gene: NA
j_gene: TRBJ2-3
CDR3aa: CASSRPNTDTQYF
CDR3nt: TGTGCCAGCAGCCGCCCTAACACAGATACGCAGTATTTT

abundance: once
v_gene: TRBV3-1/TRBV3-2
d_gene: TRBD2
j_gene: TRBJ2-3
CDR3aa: CASRESGRADTQYF
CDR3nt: TGTGCCAGCAGAGAGAGCGGGAGGGCAGATACGCAGTATTTT

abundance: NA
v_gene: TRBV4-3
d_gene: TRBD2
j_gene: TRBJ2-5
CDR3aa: CASSQDRASGGRETQYF
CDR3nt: TGCGCCAGCAGCCAAGATCGGGCTAGCGGGGGGAGAGAGACCCAGTACTTC

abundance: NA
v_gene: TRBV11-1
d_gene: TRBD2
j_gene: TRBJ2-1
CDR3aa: CASSLTGGPDNEQFF
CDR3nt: TGTGCCAGCAGCTTAACGGGAGGGCCCGACAATGAGCAGTTCTTC

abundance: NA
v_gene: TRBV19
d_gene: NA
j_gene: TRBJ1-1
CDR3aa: CASKPPGGGEAFF
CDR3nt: TGTGCCAGTAAACCCCCGGGGGGAGGCGAAGCTTTCTTT

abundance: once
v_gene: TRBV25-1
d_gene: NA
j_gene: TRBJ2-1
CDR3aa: CASSESPVPMYPFF
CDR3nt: TGTGCCAGCAGTGAATCCCCGGTCCCTATGTACCCGTTCTTC

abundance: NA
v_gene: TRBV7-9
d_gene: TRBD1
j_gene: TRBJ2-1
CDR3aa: CASSWDRLEQFF
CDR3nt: TGTGCCAGCAGCTGGGACAGGTTGGAGCAGTTCTTC

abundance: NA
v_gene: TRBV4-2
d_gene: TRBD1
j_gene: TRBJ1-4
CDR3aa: CASSGFQGAHEKLFF
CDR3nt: TGTGCCAGCAGCGGGTTCCAGGGGGCGCATGAAAAACTGTTTTTT

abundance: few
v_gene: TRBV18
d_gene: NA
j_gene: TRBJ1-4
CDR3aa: CASSPSSFEKLFF
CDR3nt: TGTGCCAGCTCACCATCTTCCTTTGAAAAACTGTTTTTT

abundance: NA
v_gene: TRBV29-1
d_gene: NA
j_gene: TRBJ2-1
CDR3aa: CSSARGGDEQFF
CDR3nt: TGCAGCTCCGCTCGAGGAGGCGATGAGCAGTTCTTC

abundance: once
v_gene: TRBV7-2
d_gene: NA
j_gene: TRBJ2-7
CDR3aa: CASSLSTGYGAYEQYF
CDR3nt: TGTGCCAGCAGCTTATCTACAGGGTACGGGGCCTACGAGCAGTACTTC

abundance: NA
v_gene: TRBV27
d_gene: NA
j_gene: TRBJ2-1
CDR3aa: CASSLGGMYNEQFF
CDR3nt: TGTGCCAGCAGTTTAGGGGGCATGTACAATGAGCAGTTCTTC

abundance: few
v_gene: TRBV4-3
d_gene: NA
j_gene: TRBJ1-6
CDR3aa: CASRPTVGPLHF
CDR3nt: TGCGCCAGCAGACCGACAGTCGGTCCCCTCCACTTT

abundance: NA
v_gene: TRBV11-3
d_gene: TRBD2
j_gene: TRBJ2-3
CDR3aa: CASSPRQRGGAPADTQYF
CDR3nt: TGTGCCAGCAGCCCCCGACAGCGGGGGGGAGCGCCGGCGGATACGCAGTATTTT

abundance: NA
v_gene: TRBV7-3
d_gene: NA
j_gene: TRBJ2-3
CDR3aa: CASSLRGGGGEHTQYF
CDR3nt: TGTGCCAGCAGCTTAAGAGGTGGCGGGGGCGAGCATACGCAGTATTTT

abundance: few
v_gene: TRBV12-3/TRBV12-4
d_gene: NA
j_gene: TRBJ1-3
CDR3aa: CASSTGSGNTIYF
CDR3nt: TGTGCCAGCAGTACAGGGTCTGGAAACACCATATATTTT

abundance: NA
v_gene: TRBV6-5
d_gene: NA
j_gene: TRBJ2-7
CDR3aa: CASSLRLGSYEQYF
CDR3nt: TGTGCCAGCAGTCTCCGACTAGGTAGTTACGAGCAGTACTTC

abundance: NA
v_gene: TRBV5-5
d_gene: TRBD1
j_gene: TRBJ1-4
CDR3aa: CASSLQGARGEKLFF
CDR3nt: TGTGCCAGCAGCTTACAGGGGGCTCGGGGTGAAAAACTGTTTTTT

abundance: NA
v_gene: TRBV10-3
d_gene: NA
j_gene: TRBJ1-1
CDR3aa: CASRWRDGTEAFF
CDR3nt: TGTGCCTCGCGCTGGAGAGACGGCACTGAAGCTTTCTTT

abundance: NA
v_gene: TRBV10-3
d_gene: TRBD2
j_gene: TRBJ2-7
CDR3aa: CAISGGLAGFEQYF
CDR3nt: TGTGCCATCAGTGGGGGACTAGCGGGATTCGAGCAGTACTTC

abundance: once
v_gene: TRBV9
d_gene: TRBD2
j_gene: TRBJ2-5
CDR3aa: CASSPAGGGHETQYF
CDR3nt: TGTGCCAGCAGCCCCGCCGGGGGGGGCCACGAGACCCAGTACTTC

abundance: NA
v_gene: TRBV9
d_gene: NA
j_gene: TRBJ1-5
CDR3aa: CASSVDTGQGQPQHF
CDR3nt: TGTGCCAGCAGCGTAGACACAGGTCAGGGCCAGCCCCAGCATTTT

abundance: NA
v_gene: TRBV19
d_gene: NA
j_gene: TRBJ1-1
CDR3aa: CASSIRPGTFMNTEAFF
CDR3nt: TGTGCCAGTAGTATACGTCCCGGGACATTTATGAACACTGAAGCTTTCTTT

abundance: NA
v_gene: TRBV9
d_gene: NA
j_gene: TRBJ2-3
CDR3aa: CASSVGHSKVASTDTQYF
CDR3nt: TGTGCCAGCAGCGTGGGACACTCCAAAGTAGCTAGCACAGATACGCAGTATTTT

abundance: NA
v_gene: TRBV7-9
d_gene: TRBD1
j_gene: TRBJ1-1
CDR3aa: CASSSWTGANTEAFF
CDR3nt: TGTGCCAGCAGCTCGTGGACAGGGGCGAACACTGAAGCTTTCTTT

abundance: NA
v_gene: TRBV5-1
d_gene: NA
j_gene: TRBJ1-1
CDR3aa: CASSLTQMNTEAFF
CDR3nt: TGCGCCAGCAGCTTGACACAGATGAACACTGAAGCTTTCTTT

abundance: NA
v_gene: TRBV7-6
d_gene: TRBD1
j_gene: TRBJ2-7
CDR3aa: CASSLGGQGRYEQYF
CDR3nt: TGTGCCAGCAGCTTAGGGGGACAGGGACGCTACGAGCAGTACTTC

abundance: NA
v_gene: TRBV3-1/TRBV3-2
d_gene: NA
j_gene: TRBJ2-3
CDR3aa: CASSQDWYRSPKNTDTQYF
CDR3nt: TGTGCCAGCAGCCAAGATTGGTACAGATCCCCGAAAAACACAGATACGCAGTATTTT

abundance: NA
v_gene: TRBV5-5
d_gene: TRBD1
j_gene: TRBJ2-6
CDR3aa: CASSLTGVDSGANVLTF
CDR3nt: TGTGCCAGCAGCTTGACAGGGGTCGATTCTGGGGCCAACGTCCTGACTTTC

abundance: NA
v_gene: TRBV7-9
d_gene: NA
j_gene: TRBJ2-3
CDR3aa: CASSRRGSTPGEDTQYF
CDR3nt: TGTGCCAGCAGCCGGAGGGGCAGCACCCCCGGGGAAGATACGCAGTATTTT

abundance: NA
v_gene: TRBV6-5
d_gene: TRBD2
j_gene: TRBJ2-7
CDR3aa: CASSEGRATYEQYF
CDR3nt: TGTGCCAGCAGCGAGGGGAGGGCTACCTACGAGCAGTACTTC

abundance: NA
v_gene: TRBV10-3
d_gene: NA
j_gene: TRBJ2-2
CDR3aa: CAISESTLPPGELFF
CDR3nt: TGTGCCATCAGTGAGTCGACACTCCCCCCCGGGGAGCTGTTTTTT

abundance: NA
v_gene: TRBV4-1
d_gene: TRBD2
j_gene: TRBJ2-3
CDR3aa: CASSLWAGAPDTQYF
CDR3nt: TGCGCCAGCAGCCTTTGGGCGGGAGCGCCAGATACGCAGTATTTT

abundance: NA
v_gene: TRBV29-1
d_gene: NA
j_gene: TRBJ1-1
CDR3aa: CSVEQLLANTEAFF
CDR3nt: TGCAGCGTTGAGCAGCTACTAGCAAACACTGAAGCTTTCTTT

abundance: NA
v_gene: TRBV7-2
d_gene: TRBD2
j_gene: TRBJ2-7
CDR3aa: CASRRTSGTGEQYF
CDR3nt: TGTGCCAGCAGAAGGACTAGCGGGACTGGTGAGCAGTACTTC

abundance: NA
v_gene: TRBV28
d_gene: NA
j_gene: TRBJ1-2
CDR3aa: CASSFGGARLYGYTF
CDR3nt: TGTGCCAGCAGTTTCGGGGGGGCGCGTCTATATGGCTACACCTTC

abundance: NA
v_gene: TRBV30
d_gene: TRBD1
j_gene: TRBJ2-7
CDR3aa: CAWSVGTGRAYEQYF
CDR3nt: TGTGCCTGGAGTGTTGGGACAGGTAGGGCCTACGAGCAGTACTTC

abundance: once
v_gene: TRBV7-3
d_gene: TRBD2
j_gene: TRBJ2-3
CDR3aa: CASSSGLAGGDTQYF
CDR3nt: TGTGCCAGCAGCTCGGGACTAGCGGGGGGAGATACGCAGTATTTT

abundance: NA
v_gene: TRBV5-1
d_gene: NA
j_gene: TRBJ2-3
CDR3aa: CASSAGQGTDTQYF
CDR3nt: TGCGCCAGCAGCGCAGGTCAGGGAACAGATACGCAGTATTTT

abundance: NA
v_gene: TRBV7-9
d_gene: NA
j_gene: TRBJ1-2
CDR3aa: CASSFAGRVQGYTF
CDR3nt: TGTGCCAGCAGCTTCGCCGGCAGGGTCCAGGGCTACACCTTC

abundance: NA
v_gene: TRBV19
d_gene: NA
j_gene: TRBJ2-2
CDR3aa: CASSITSSGELFF
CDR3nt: TGTGCCAGTAGTATTACTAGCTCCGGGGAGCTGTTTTTT

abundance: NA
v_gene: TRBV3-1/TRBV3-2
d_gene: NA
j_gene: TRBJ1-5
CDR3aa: CASSNRRVNQPQHF
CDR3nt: TGTGCCAGCAGCAACCGACGGGTCAATCAGCCCCAGCATTTT

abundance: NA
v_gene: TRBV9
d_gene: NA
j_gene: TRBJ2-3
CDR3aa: CASSVYWGRGTDTQYF
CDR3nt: TGTGCCAGCAGCGTATATTGGGGGCGAGGCACAGATACGCAGTATTTT